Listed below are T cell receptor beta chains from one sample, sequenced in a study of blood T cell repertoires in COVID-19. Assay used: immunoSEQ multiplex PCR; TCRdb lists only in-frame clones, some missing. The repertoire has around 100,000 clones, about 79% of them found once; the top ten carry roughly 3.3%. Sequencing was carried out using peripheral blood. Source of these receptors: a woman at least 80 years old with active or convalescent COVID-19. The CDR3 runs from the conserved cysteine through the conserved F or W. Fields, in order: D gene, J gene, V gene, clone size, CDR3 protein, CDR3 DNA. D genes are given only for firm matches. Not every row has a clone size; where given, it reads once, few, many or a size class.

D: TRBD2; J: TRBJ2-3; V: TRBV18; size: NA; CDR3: CASSPLVASGGGNTDTQYF; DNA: TGTGCCAGCTCACCTCTGGTGGCTAGCGGGGGTGGTAACACAGATACGCAGTATTTT
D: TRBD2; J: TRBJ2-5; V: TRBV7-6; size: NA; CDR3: CASSSRLAGALYQETQYF; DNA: TGTGCCAGCAGCTCGAGACTAGCGGGGGCCCTATACCAAGAGACCCAGTACTTC
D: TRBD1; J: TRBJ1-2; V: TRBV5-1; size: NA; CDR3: CASSLTGDYGYTF; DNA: TGCGCCAGCAGCTTGACAGGGGACTATGGCTACACCTTC
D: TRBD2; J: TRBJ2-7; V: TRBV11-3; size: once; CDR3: CASSRTSGSPGTHEQYF; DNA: TGTGCCAGCAGCCGGACTAGCGGGAGTCCAGGGACCCACGAGCAGTACTTC
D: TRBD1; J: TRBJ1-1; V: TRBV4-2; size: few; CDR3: CASSQAWGQGTEAFF; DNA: TGTGCCAGCAGCCAGGCTTGGGGACAGGGCACTGAAGCTTTCTTT
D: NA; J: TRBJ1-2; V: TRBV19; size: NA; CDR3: CASSNGIKRSMIGYTF; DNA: TGTGCCAGTAGTAACGGGATCAAAAGGAGTATGATTGGCTACACCTTC
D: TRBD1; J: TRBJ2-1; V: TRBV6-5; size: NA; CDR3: CASIPRQGLEQFF; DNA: TGTGCCAGCATCCCTCGACAGGGTTTGGAGCAGTTCTTC
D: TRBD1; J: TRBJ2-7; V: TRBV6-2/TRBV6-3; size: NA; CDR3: CASSHGTGHDYEQYF; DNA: TGTGCCAGCAGTCACGGGACAGGGCACGACTACGAGCAGTACTTC
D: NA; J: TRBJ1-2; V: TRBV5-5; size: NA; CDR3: CASSLMAENYGYTF; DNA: TGTGCCAGCAGCTTGATGGCAGAAAACTATGGCTACACCTTC
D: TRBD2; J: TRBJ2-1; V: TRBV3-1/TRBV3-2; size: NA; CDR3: CASSPRSGGLYNEQFF; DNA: TGTGCCAGCAGCCCTCGTAGCGGGGGGCTCTACAATGAGCAGTTCTTC
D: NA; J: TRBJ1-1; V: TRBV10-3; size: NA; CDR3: CATAGVNTEAFF; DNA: TGTGCCACCGCAGGCGTTAACACTGAAGCTTTCTTT
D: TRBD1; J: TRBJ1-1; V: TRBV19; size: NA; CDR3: CASSSDRGIDTEAFF; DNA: TGTGCCAGTAGTTCTGACAGGGGGATTGACACTGAAGCTTTCTTT
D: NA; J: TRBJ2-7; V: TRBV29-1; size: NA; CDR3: CSVGHTYEQYF; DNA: TGCAGCGTTGGACACACTTACGAGCAGTACTTC
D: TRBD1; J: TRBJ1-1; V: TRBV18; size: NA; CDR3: CASSPPTGAEAFF; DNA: TGTGCCAGCTCACCACCGACAGGGGCTGAAGCTTTCTTT
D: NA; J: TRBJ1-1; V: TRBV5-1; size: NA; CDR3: CASSPRGVNTEAFF; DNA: TGCGCCAGCAGCCCCAGGGGAGTCAACACTGAAGCTTTCTTT
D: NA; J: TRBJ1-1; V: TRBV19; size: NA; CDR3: CASSIAAGMNTEAFF; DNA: TGTGCCAGTAGTATAGCGGCAGGGATGAACACTGAAGCTTTCTTT
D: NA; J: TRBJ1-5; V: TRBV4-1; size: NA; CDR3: CASSQSAGARDQPQHF; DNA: TGCGCCAGCAGCCAATCAGCAGGGGCCAGAGATCAGCCCCAGCATTTT
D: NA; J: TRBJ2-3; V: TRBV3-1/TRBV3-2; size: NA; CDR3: CASSQGTSTDTQYF; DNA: TGTGCCAGCAGCCAAGGGACTAGCACAGATACGCAGTATTTT
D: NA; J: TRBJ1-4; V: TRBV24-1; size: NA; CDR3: CATSAPAGKLFF; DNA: TGTGCCACCAGTGCCCCTGCGGGAAAACTGTTTTTT
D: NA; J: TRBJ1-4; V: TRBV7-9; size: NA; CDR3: CASSLWGGNEKLFF; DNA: TGTGCCAGCAGCTTATGGGGGGGCAATGAAAAACTGTTTTTT
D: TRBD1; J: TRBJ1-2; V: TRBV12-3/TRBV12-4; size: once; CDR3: CASSRTGSRGYTF; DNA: TGTGCCAGCAGCAGGACAGGTTCGCGTGGCTACACCTTC
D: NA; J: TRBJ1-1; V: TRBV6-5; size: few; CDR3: CASRPDRFKNTEAFF; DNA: TGTGCCAGCAGACCGGACAGATTTAAGAACACTGAAGCTTTCTTT
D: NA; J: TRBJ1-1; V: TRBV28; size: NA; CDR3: CASSLSGGRLNTEAFF; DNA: TGTGCCAGCAGTTTAAGTGGGGGGAGGCTTAACACTGAAGCTTTCTTT
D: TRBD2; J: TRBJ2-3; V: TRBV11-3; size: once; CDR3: CASSLAGGRQDTQYF; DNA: TGTGCCAGCAGCTTAGCGGGAGGGCGGCAAGATACGCAGTATTTT
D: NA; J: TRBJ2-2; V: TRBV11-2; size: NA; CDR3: CATPLGSTWGGTGELFF; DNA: TGTGCCACCCCCCTTGGCTCAACGTGGGGCGGCACCGGGGAGCTGTTTTTT
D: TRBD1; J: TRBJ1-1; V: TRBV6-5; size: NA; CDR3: CASSLSRGRKAFF; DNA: TGTGCCAGCAGTTTATCCAGGGGGCGAAAAGCTTTCTTT
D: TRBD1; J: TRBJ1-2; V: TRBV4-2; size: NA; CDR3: CASSPRTGDGYTF; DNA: TGTGCCAGCAGCCCCCGGACAGGGGATGGCTACACCTTC
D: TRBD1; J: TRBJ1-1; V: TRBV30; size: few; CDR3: CAWRGQGRGTEAFF; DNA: TGTGCCTGGAGGGGACAGGGGAGAGGGACTGAAGCTTTCTTT
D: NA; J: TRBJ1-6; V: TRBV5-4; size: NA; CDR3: CASSPSRGPDNSPLHF; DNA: TGTGCCAGCAGCCCATCGCGGGGCCCGGATAATTCACCCCTCCACTTT
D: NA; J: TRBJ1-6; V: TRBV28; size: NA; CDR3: CASSLTYAGDSPLHF; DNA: TGTGCCAGCAGTTTGACCTACGCAGGGGATTCACCCCTCCACTTT
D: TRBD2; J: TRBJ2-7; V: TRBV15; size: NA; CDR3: CATSRTGTSGRRYEQYF; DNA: TGTGCCACCAGCAGGACAGGGACTAGCGGGAGAAGGTACGAGCAGTACTTC
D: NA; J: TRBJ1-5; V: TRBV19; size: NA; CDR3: CASSILRGDQPQHF; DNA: TGTGCCAGTAGCATCCTCAGGGGAGATCAGCCCCAGCATTTT
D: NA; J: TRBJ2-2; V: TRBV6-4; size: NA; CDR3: CASSIDTTNTGELFF; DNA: TGTGCCAGCAGCATCGACACGACGAACACCGGGGAGCTGTTTTTT
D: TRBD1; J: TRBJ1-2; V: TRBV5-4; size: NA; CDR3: CASSSGQGNLNGYTF; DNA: TGTGCCAGCAGCTCGGGACAGGGGAACTTGAATGGCTACACCTTC
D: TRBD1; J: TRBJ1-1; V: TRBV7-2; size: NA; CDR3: CASSAQGASEAFF; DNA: TGTGCCAGCAGCGCACAGGGGGCATCCGAAGCTTTCTTT
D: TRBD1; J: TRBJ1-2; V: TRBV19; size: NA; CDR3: CASSPRAQGAGYGYTF; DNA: TGTGCCAGTAGTCCTAGAGCACAGGGGGCTGGCTATGGCTACACCTTC
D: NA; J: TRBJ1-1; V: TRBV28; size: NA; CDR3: CASSLGGGVKNTEAFF; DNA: TGTGCCAGCAGTCTAGGGGGGGGCGTGAAGAACACTGAAGCTTTCTTT
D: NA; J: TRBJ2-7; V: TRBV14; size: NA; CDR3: CASSQGGAAQQYF; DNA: TGTGCCAGCAGCCAAGGAGGCGCCGCCCAGCAGTACTTC
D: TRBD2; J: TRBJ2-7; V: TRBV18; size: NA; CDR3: CASSQPGLTYEQYF; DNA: TGTGCCAGCTCACAACCGGGACTAACCTACGAGCAGTACTTC
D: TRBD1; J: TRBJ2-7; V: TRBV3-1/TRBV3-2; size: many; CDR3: CASSLTGATYEQYF; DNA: TGTGCCAGCAGCTTAACAGGGGCTACCTACGAGCAGTACTTC
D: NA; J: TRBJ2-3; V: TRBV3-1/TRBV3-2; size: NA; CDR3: CASSPGLDTQYF; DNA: TGTGCCAGCAGCCCCGGTTTAGATACGCAGTATTTT
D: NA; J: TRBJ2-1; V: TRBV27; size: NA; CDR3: CASSPAGAGWEQFF; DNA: TGTGCCAGCAGTCCCGCCGGCGCAGGATGGGAGCAGTTCTTC
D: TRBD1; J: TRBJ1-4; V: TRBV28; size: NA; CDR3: CASSQRGQANEKLFF; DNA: TGTGCCAGCAGCCAACGGGGACAGGCTAATGAAAAACTGTTTTTT
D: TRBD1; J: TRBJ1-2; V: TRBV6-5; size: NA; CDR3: CASSYGGQPYGYTF; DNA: TGTGCCAGCAGTTATGGGGGACAGCCCTATGGCTACACCTTC
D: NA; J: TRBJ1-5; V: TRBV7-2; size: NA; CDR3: CASSLVPGDQPQHF; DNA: TGTGCCAGCAGCTTAGTGCCGGGGGATCAGCCCCAGCATTTT
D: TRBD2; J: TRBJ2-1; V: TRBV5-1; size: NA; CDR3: CASSPGGSGSGEQFF; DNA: TGCGCCAGCAGCCCGGGGGGTAGCGGGAGCGGCGAGCAGTTCTTC
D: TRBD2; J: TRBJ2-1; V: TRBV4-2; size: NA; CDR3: CASSQASGRGNEQFF; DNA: TGTGCCAGCAGCCAAGCCAGCGGGAGGGGCAATGAGCAGTTCTTC
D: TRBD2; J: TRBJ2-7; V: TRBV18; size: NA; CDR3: CASSSPGGSSYEQYF; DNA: TGTGCCAGCTCATCACCGGGGGGGAGCTCCTACGAGCAGTACTTC
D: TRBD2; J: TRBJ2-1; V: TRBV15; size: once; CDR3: CATSRQTSGFYNEQFF; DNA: TGTGCCACCAGCCGTCAGACTAGCGGGTTCTACAATGAGCAGTTCTTC
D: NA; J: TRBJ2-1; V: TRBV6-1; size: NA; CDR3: CASSDRGSYNEQFF; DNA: TGTGCCAGCAGTGACAGGGGCTCCTACAATGAGCAGTTCTTC
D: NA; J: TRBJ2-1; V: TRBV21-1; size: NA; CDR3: CASSSRTRGLAGFPYNEQFF; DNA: TGTGCCAGCAGCTCCCGAACGCGGGGACTAGCGGGATTCCCCTACAATGAGCAGTTCTTC
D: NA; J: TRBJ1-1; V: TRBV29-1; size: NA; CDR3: CSVAQGSTEAFF; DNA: TGCAGCGTTGCGCAGGGGAGCACTGAAGCTTTCTTT
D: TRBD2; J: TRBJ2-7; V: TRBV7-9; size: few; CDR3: CASSLGTSGDYEQYF; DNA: TGTGCCAGCAGCTTAGGGACTAGCGGGGATTACGAGCAGTACTTC
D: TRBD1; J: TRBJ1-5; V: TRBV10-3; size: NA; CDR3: CAISETGGNQPQHF; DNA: TGTGCCATCAGTGAGACAGGGGGCAATCAGCCCCAGCATTTT
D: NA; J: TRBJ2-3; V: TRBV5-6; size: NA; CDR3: CASSAEANTQYF; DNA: TGTGCCAGCAGCGCCGAGGCTAATACGCAGTATTTT